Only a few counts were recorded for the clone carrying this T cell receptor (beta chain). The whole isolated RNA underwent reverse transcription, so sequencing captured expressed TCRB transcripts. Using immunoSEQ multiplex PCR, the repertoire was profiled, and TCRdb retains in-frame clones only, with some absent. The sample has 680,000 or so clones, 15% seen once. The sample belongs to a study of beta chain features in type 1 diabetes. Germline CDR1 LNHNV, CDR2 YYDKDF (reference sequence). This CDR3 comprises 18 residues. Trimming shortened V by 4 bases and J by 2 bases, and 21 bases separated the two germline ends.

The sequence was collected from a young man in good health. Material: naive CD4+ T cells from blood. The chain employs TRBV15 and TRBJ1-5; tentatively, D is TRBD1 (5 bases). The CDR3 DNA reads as TGTGCCACCAGCATCCCCCGCCGGGGGGGATTTGGCAATCAGCCCCAGCATTTT. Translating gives CATSIPRRGGFGNQPQHF.